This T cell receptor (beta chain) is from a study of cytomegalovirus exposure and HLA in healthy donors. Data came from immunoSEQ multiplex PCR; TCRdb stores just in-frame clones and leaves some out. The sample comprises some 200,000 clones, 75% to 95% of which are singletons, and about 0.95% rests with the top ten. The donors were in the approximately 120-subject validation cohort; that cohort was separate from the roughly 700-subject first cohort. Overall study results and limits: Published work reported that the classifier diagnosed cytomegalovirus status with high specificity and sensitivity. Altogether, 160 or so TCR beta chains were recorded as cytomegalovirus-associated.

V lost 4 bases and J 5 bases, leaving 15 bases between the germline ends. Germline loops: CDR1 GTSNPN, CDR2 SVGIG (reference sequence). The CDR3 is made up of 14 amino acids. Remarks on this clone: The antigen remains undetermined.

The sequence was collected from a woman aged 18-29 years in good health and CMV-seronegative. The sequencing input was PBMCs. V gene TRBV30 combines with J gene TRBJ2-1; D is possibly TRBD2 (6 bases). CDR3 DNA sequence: TGTGCCTGGAAACTGGGGCGGGGAGACAATGAGCAGTTCTTC. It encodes CAWKLGRGDNEQFF.